Each of the 14 T cell receptor beta chains below was sequenced from the same sample in a study of PD-1 blockade in mismatch repair-deficient tumors (dated by TCRdb to between 2016 and 2019). The receptor library was made with the immunoSEQ multiplex PCR assay. What TCRdb holds here is the immuneACCESS table cut down to in-frame rearrangements. Part of the clones is not present; checked against another copy, under half of the missing clones reflect an unresolved V gene, and the others are unexplained. The table for this sample lists tens of thousands of clones; 70% to 80% of them were counted only once. Over 20% of the sample rests with the top ten. The source was peripheral blood, collected 4 weeks after starting pembrolizumab. All receptors derive from an adult with mismatch repair-deficient cancer.

The chain couples TRBV7-2 to TRBJ2-7; 7 positions match TRBD1. There are 15 residues in the CDR3. V trimming: 9 bases; J trimming: 0 bases; junction bases outside the gene matches: 11. Germline V gene lookup returns CDR1 SGHTA and CDR2 FQGNSA. CDR3 in amino acids: CASNPSGTASYEQYF. Here the CDR3 DNA reads TGTGCCAGTAACCCCTCCGGGACAGCCTCCTACGAGCAGTACTTC. Variable domain in full (rest from reference TRBV7-2 and TRBJ2-7): GAGVSQSPSNKVTEKGKDVELRCDPISGHTALYWYRQSLGQGLEFLIYFQGNSAPDKSGLPSDRFSAERTGGSVSTLTIQRTQQEDSAVYLCASNPSGTASYEQYFGPGTRLTVT.

The V gene is TRBV5-6, the J gene TRBJ1-2, with 7 nucleotides matching TRBD1. Per the germline V gene, CDR1 is SGHDT and CDR2 is YYEEEE. The CDR3 contains 13 residues. J gave up 8 bases and V 1 base, and 5 bases lay outside the gene matches. The CDR3 sequence: CASSLTTGRGYTF. The CDR3 DNA follows: TGTGCCAGCAGCTTGACGACAGGGAGAGGCTACACCTTC.

This clone showed up just a few times. The rearrangement links TRBV9 to TRBJ2-1, with TRBD2 identical over 8 bases. The V gene's germline CDR1 is SGDLS and CDR2 YYNGEE. Trimming removed 3 bases from V and 7 bases from J; junction bases left unmatched: 9. The CDR3 extends over 15 amino acids. The CDR3 loop reads CASSGRGLGGNEQFF. As DNA, the CDR3 is TGTGCCAGCAGCGGACGGGGACTAGGAGGAAATGAGCAGTTCTTC.

The chain recombines TRBV19 with TRBJ2-1, with D perhaps given as TRBD1 or TRBD2 (6 bases each). Per the germline V gene, CDR1 is LNHDA and CDR2 is SQIVND (reference sequence). This CDR3 is built from 14 residues. V lost 3 bases and J 8 bases, leaving 14 bases between the germline ends. The CDR3 is CASSIVARGDEQFF. CDR3 DNA sequence: TGTGCCAGTAGTATTGTAGCGAGGGGGGATGAGCAGTTCTTC.

This clone appeared once. The chain uses TRBV5-1 and TRBJ2-5, with 7 bases aligning to TRBD2. The germline CDR1 and CDR2 sequences are SGHRS and YFSETQ. CDR3 length: 13 amino acids. Trimming at V came to 5 bases and at J to 4 bases, leaving 5 bases not matched to a gene. Written as DNA, the CDR3 is TGCGCCAGCAGAGGACTAGTATCAGAGACCCAGTACTTC. Its translation is CASRGLVSETQYF.

This chain connects TRBV5-1 to TRBJ2-1; possible D gene TRBD2, 6 bases. Per the germline V gene, CDR1 is SGHRS and CDR2 is YFSETQ. Trimming removed 2 bases at V and 5 bases at J, with 11 bases between. CDR3 size: 14 residues. Written as DNA, the CDR3 is TGCGCCAGCAGCTTTGTTAGCGGCAACAATGAGCAGTTCTTC. It specifies CASSFVSGNNEQFF.

The V gene is TRBV2, the J gene TRBJ2-7, with D maybe TRBD1 (5 bases). Germline V gives CDR1 SNHLY, CDR2 FYNNEI. The CDR3 spans 14 residues. V was clipped by 2 bases and J by 0 bases, with 8 bases between them. The CDR3 reads CASSESGFSYEQYF. The CDR3, as DNA: TGTGCCAGCAGTGAATCAGGGTTCTCCTACGAGCAGTACTTC.

The chain has TRBV9 and TRBJ2-1; D remains unclear. Germline V lookup: CDR1 SGDLS, CDR2 YYNGEE. The V and J ends lost 4 bases and 3 bases respectively, with 8 bases between them. This CDR3 contains 13 residues. This CDR3 reads CASSISSYNEQFF. DNA of the CDR3: TGTGCCAGCAGCATCTCTAGCTACAATGAGCAGTTCTTC.

This clone has a single count. This chain uses TRBV2 with TRBJ2-5, with D perhaps matching TRBD1 (6 bases). Trimming took off 10 bases at V and 2 bases at J, with 14 bases between the two ends. The CDR3 runs to 13 residues. Germline CDR1 reads SNHLY; CDR2 reads FYNNEI. The CDR3 DNA reads as TGTGCCACCGGACAGCCCTTTCAAGAGACCCAGTACTTC. It translates to CATGQPFQETQYF.

CDR3 in DNA: TGCGCCAGCAGCCAAGATGGGGCGGAAAATGAAAAACTGTTTTTT. Its translation is CASSQDGAENEKLFF. The genes are TRBV4-3 and TRBJ1-4; D is perhaps TRBD1 (5 bases). Germline V lookup: CDR1 LGHNA, CDR2 YSLEER. Trimming shortened V by 0 bases and J by 5 bases, and 10 bases separated the two germline ends. The CDR3 spans 15 residues.

The CDR3 here is CASSKGSLGANVLTF. In DNA form, the CDR3 reads TGTGCCAGTAGTAAGGGTAGTCTCGGGGCCAACGTCCTGACTTTC. This rearrangement joins TRBV19 to TRBJ2-6; D is unresolved. V shed 4 bases and J shed 4 bases, with 11 bases lying between them. The germline V gene has CDR1 LNHDA and CDR2 SQIVND (reference sequence). There are 15 residues in the CDR3.

The V and J genes are TRBV5-4 and TRBJ2-7; TRBD1 aligns across 9 bases. V lost 4 bases and J lost 3; bases outside the gene matches: 8. The germline V gene has CDR1 SGHNT and CDR2 YYREEE (reference sequence). There are 15 residues in the CDR3. CDR3 DNA: TGTGCCAGCAGCCGGGGGACAGGGCCCAACTACGAGCAGTACTTC. Residues: CASSRGTGPNYEQYF.

V usage is TRBV12-5 and J usage is TRBJ2-2; TRBD2 matches 7 bases. Trimming at V came to 0 bases and at J to 4 bases, leaving 2 bases not matched to a gene. Germline V CDR1 and CDR2: LGHNT, FRNRAP. The CDR3 has 15 residues. As DNA, the CDR3 is TGTGCTAGTGGTTTGGTATCGGGAGGCACCGGGGAGCTGTTTTTT. The encoded protein is CASGLVSGGTGELFF.

This clone is classed as medium-sized (0.01 to 0.1%). The V call is TRBV7-8, the J call TRBJ1-2; unclear D gene. Trimming stripped 4 bases from V and 2 bases from J, with 14 bases between. Germline-derived CDR1 and CDR2 are SGHVS and FQNEAQ. The CDR3 extends over 15 amino acids. CDR3 sequence reads: CASSSDGRENYGYTF. CDR3 bases: TGTGCCAGCAGCTCCGACGGACGGGAAAACTATGGCTACACCTTC.